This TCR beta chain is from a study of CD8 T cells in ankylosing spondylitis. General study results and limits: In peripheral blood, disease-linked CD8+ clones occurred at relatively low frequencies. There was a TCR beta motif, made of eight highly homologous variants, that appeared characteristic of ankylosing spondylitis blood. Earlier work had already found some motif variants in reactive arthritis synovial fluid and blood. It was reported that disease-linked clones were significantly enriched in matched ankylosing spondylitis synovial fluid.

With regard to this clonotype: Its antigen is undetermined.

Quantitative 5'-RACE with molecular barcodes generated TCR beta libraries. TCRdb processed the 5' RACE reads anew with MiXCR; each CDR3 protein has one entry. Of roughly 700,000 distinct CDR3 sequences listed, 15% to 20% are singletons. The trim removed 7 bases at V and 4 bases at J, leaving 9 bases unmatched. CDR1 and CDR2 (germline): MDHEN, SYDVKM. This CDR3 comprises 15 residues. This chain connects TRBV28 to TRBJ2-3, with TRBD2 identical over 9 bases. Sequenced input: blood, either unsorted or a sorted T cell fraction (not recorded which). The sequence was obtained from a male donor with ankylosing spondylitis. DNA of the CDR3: TGTGCCAGCACGACTAGCGGCAATTCCGCAGATACGCAGTATTTT. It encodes CASTTSGNSADTQYF.